These 5 T cell receptor beta chains came from one sample sequenced in a study of control samples from healthy donors and cancer patients. The assay was immunoSEQ multiplex PCR, and TCRdb's table has in-frame clones only and misses some. The sample contains around 90,000 clones, about 85% of which appear only once. The sequenced sample was blood. The receptor set was obtained from a woman aged 40 to 50 in good health.

In its sample, this clone was seen once. The V gene is TRBV15, the J gene TRBJ1-1; TRBD1 might be the D (5 bases). The ends were cut back, 1 base at V and 9 bases at J, with 9 bases in the middle. Germline V gene data show CDR1 as LNHNV and CDR2 as YYDKDF (reference sequence). CDR3 length equals 12 residues. DNA of the CDR3: TGTGCCACCAGCAGAGTGGGGACCAAAGCTTTCTTT. This translates into CATSRVGTKAFF.

The rearrangement joins TRBV6-1 to TRBJ1-6; 7 bases agree with TRBD1. Germline values: CDR1 MNHNS, CDR2 SASEGT. V shed 2 bases, J shed 7 bases, and the junction held 2 bases outside the gene matches. The CDR3 runs 14 residues. CDR3 in DNA: TGTGCCAGCAGTGAAACAGGGGCAAATTCACCCCTCCACTTT. It encodes CASSETGANSPLHF.

This chain links TRBV9 with TRBJ2-3, with D possibly being TRBD1 (6 bases). The CDR3 sequence is 13 residues long. V lost 0 bases and J lost 5, with 7 bases in between. The V gene's germline CDR1 is SGDLS and CDR2 YYNGEE. The CDR3, as DNA: TGTGCCAGCAGCGTAGGGGACATAGATACGCAGTATTTT. This encodes CASSVGDIDTQYF.

V gene TRBV18 combines with J gene TRBJ1-1, with D tentatively TRBD1 (6 bases). V dropped 3 bases and J dropped 4 bases, with 15 bases sitting between them. CDR1 is KGHSH, CDR2 LQKENI, per germline. This CDR3 spans 15 amino acids. CDR3 DNA sequence: TGTGCCAGCTCACCCCAGTCAGGGGCTGTCACTGAAGCTTTCTTT. Translating gives CASSPQSGAVTEAFF.

The V call is TRBV5-8, the J call TRBJ2-1; 8 bases fit TRBD1. V shed 4 bases, J shed 5 bases, and the junction held 11 bases outside the gene matches. The CDR3 totals 16 residues. CDR1 and CDR2 from the germline V gene are SGHTS and YDEGEE. CDR3 nucleotides: TGTGCCAGCAGCGACGAAGACAGGGGCCCTGACAATGAGCAGTTCTTC. Translating it yields CASSDEDRGPDNEQFF.